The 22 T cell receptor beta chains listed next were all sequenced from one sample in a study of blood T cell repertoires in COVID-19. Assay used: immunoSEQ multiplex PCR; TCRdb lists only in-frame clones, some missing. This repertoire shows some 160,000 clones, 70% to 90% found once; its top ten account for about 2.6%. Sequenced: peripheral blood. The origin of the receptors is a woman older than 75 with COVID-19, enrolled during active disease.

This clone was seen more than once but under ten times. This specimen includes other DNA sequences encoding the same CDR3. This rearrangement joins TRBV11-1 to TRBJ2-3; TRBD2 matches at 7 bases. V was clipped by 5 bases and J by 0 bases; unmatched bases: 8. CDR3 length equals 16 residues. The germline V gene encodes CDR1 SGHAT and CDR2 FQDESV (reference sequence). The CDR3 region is CASSLPASGSTDTQYF. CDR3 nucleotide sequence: TGTGCCAGCAGCCTCCCAGCTAGCGGAAGCACAGATACGCAGTATTTT. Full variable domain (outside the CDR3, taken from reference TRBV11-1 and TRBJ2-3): EAEVAQSPRYKITEKSQAVAFWCDPISGHATLYWYRQILGQGPELLVQFQDESVVDDSQLPKDRFSAERLKGVDSTLKIQPAELGDSAMYLCASSLPASGSTDTQYFGPGTRLTVL.

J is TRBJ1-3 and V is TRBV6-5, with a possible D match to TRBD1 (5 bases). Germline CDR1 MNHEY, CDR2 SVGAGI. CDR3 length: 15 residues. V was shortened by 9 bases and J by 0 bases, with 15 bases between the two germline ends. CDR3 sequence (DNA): TGTGCCAGTCTCCTCCGGGGGTCCTCTGGAAACACCATATATTTT. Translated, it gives CASLLRGSSGNTIYF.

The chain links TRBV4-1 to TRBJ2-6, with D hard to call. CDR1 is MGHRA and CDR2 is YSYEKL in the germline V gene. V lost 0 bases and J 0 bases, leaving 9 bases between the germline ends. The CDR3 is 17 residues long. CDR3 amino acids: CASSQERSISGANVLTF. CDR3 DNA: TGCGCCAGCAGCCAAGAACGGTCAATCTCTGGGGCCAACGTCCTGACTTTC.

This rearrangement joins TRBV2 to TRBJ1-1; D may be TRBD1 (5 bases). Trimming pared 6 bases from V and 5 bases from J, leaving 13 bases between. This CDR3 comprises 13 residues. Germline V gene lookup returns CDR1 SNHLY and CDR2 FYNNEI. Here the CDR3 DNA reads TGTGCCAGCAGCGCCTCAGGGTGGACTGAAGCTTTCTTT. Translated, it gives CASSASGWTEAFF.

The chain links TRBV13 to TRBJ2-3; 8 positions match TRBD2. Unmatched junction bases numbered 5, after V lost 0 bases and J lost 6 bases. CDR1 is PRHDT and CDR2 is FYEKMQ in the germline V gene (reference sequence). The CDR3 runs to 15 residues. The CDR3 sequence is CASSLGAGVGDTQYF. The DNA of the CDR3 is TGTGCCAGCAGCTTAGGAGCGGGAGTAGGGGATACGCAGTATTTT.

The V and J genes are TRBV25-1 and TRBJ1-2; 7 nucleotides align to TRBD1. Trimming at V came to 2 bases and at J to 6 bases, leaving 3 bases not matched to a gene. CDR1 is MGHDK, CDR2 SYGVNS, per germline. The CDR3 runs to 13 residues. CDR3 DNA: TGTGCCAGCAGTGAACTAGGGGGCCATGGCTACACCTTC. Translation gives CASSELGGHGYTF.

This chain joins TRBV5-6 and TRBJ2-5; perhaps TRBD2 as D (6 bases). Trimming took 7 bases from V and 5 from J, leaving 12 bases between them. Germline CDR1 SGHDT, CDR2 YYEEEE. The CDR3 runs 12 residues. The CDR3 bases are TGTGCCAGCTCCGGGGGAGTGGAGACCCAGTACTTC. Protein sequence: CASSGGVETQYF.

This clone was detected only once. CDR3 amino acids: CSATPQASHEGEQYF. The CDR3 coding sequence is TGCAGCGCAACCCCACAGGCGTCCCACGAAGGCGAGCAGTACTTC. This chain uses TRBV29-1 with TRBJ2-7, with D tentatively TRBD1 (5 bases). Germline V CDR1 and CDR2: SQVTM, ANQGSEA. The CDR3 extends over 15 amino acids. V shed 7 bases and J shed 6 bases, with 25 bases lying between them.

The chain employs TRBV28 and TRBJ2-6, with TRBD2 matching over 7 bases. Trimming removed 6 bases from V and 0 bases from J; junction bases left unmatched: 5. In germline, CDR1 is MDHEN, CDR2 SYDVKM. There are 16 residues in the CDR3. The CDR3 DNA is TGTGCCAGCAGCTCGGCGGGAGCCTCTGGGGCCAACGTCCTGACTTTC. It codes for CASSSAGASGANVLTF.

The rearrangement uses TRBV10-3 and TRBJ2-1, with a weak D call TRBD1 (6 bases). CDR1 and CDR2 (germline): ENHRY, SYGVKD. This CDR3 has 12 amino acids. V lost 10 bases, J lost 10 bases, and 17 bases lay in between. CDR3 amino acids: CASTTGTQEQFF. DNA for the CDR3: TGTGCCAGTACAACCGGGACACAAGAGCAGTTCTTC.

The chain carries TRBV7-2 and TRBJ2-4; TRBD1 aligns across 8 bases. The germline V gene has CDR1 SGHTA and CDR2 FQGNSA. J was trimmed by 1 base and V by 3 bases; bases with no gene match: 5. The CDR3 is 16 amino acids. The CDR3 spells CASSFPRQGAKNIQYF. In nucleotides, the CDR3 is TGTGCCAGCAGCTTCCCGCGACAGGGGGCCAAAAACATTCAGTACTTC.

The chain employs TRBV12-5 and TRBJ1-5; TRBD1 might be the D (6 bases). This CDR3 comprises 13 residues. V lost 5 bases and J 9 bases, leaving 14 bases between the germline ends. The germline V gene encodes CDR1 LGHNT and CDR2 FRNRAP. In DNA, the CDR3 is TGTGCTAGTGGTCTCAACCGGGACATGCCCCAGCATTTT. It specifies CASGLNRDMPQHF.

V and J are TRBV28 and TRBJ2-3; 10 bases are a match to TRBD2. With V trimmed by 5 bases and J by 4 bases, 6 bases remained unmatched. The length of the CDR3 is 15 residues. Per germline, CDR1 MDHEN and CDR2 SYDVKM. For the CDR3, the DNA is TGTGCCAGCAGTGATAGCGGGAGGTGGGCAGATACGCAGTATTTT. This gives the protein CASSDSGRWADTQYF.

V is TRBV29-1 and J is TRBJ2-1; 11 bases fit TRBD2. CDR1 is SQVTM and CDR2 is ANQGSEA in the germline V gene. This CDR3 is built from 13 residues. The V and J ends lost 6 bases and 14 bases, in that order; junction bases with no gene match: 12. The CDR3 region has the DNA TGCAGCGTCCCGGGACTAGCGGAAGAGAAAAAGTTCTTC. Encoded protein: CSVPGLAEEKKFF.

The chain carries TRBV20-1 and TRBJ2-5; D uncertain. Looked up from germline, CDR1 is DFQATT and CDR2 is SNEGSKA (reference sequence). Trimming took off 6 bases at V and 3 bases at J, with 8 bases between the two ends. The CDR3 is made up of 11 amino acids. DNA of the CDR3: TGCAGTGCCCCTCCAGAAGAGACCCAGTACTTC. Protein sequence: CSAPPEETQYF.

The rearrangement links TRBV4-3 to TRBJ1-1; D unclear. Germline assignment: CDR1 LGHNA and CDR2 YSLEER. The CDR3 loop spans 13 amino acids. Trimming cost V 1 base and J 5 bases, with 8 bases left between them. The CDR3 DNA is TGCGCCAGCAGCCAAGTCCCGGGTACTGAAGCTTTCTTT. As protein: CASSQVPGTEAFF.

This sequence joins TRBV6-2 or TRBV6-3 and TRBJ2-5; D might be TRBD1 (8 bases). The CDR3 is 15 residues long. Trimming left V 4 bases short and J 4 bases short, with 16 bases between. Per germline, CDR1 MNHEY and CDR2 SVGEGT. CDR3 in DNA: TGTGCCAGCAGTTGGGACTATACAGGGGGAGAGACCCAGTACTTC. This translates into CASSWDYTGGETQYF.

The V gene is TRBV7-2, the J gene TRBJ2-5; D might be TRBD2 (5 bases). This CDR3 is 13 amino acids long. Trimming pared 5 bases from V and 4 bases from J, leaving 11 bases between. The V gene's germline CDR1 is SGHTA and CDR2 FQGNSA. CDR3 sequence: CASSPSGVETQYF. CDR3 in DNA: TGTGCCAGCAGCCCGTCCGGGGTAGAGACCCAGTACTTC.

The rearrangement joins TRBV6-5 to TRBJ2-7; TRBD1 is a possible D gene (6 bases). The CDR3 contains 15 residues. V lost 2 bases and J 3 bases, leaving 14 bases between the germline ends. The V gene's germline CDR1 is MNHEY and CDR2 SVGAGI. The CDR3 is CASSYEPGQSYEQYF. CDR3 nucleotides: TGTGCCAGCAGTTACGAACCGGGACAAAGCTACGAGCAGTACTTC.

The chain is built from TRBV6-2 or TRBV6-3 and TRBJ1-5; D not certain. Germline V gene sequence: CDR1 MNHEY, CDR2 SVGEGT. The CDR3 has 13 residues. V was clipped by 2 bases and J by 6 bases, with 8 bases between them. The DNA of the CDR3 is TGTGCCAGCAGTTACCCCGGGATTCAGCCCCAGCATTTT. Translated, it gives CASSYPGIQPQHF.

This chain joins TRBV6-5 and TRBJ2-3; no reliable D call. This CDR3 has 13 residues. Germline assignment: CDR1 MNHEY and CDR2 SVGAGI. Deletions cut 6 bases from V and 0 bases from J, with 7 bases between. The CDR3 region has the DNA TGTGCCAGCAGGCAGAGGAGCACAGATACGCAGTATTTT. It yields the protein CASRQRSTDTQYF.

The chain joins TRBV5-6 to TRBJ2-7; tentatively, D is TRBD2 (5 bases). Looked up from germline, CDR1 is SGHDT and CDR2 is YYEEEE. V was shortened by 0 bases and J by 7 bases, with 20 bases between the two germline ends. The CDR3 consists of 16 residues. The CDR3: CASSLAYKQRPGEQYF. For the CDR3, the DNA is TGTGCCAGCAGCTTGGCCTATAAACAGCGCCCGGGGGAGCAGTACTTC. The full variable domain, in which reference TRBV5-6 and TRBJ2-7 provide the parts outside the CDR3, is DAGVTQSPTHLIKTRGQQVTLRCSPKSGHDTVSWYQQALGQGPQFIFQYYEEEERQRGNFPDRFSGHQFPNYSSELNVNALLLGDSALYLCASSLAYKQRPGEQYFGPGTRLTVT.